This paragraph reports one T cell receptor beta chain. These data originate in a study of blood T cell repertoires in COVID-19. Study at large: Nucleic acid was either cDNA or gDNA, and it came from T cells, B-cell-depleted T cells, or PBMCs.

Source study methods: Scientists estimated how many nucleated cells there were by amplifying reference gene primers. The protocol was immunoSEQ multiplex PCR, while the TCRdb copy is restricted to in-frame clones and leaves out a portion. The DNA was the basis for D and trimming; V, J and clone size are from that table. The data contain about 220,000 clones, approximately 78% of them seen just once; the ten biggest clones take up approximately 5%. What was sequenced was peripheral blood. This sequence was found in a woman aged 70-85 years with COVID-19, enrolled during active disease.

CDR3 amino acids: CASSARQGAIGGYTF. CDR3 DNA: TGTGCCAGCAGCGCCCGCCAGGGGGCGATAGGTGGCTACACCTTC. The V gene is TRBV11-2, the J gene TRBJ1-2; 8 bases are shared with TRBD1. V shed 5 bases and J 7 bases; nucleotides not matched to a gene: 12. This CDR3 comprises 15 residues. Looked up from germline, CDR1 is SGHAT and CDR2 is FQNNGV.